These 9 T cell receptor beta chains originate from one sample sequenced in a study of blood T cell repertoires in COVID-19. This table comes from immunoSEQ multiplex PCR, and its TCRdb copy is limited to in-frame clones, with some not included. This sample has about 220,000 clones, with approximately 83% found just once. The specimen sequenced was PBMCs or T cells enriched from blood (not recorded which). The receptor source for this set is a woman in her 40s with acute COVID-19.

The chain carries TRBV27 and TRBJ2-1, with TRBD2 identical over 8 bases. Germline V gene lookup returns CDR1 MNHEY and CDR2 SMNVEV (reference sequence). The CDR3 is 12 residues long. The ends lost 5 bases at V and 9 bases at J; junction bases unmatched: 3. The CDR3 bases are TGTGCCAGCAGTCCCAGCGGGAGTGAGCAGTTCTTC. Amino acid sequence: CASSPSGSEQFF.

The chain joins TRBV27 to TRBJ1-5; D remains unclear. Trimming shortened V by 3 bases and J by 6 bases, and 9 bases separated the two germline ends. The CDR3 length is 13 residues. CDR1 is MNHEY and CDR2 is SMNVEV in the germline V gene (reference sequence). The chain's CDR3 is CASSFGILQPQHF. In nucleotides, the CDR3 is TGTGCCAGCAGTTTTGGTATACTTCAGCCCCAGCATTTT.

The J gene is TRBJ2-5, the V gene TRBV9; the match to TRBD1 covers 9 bases. The CDR3 has 14 residues. The germline V gene has CDR1 SGDLS and CDR2 YYNGEE. V was clipped by 4 bases and J by 3 bases; unmatched bases: 4. CDR3 protein: CASSRRQGEETQYF. The CDR3 DNA reads TGTGCCAGCAGCCGCCGACAGGGGGAAGAGACCCAGTACTTC. Looking up the rest from reference TRBV9 and TRBJ2-5 gives the full variable domain: DSGVTQTPKHLITATGQRVTLRCSPRSGDLSVYWYQQSLDQGLQFLIQYYNGEERAKGNILERFSAQQFPDLHSELNLSSLELGDSALYFCASSRRQGEETQYFGPGTRLLVL.

This sequence joins TRBV7-9 and TRBJ1-2, with TRBD1 identical over 7 bases. The germline V gene has CDR1 SEHNR and CDR2 FQNEAQ (reference sequence). The CDR3 is 13 residues long. J lost 8 bases, V lost 6 bases, and 9 bases had no gene match. CDR3 sequence (DNA): TGTGCCAGCAGTCAGGACAGGCTGGGGGGCTACACCTTC. It translates to CASSQDRLGGYTF.

J is TRBJ2-3 and V is TRBV10-1; the D gene is possibly TRBD1 (6 bases). V dropped 3 bases and J dropped 2 bases, with 12 bases sitting between them. Looked up from germline, CDR1 is WNHNN and CDR2 is SYGVQD (reference sequence). The CDR3 runs to 15 residues. As DNA, the CDR3 is TGCGCCAGCAGTGACCAAGACAGGATCACAGATACGCAGTATTTT. Its protein is CASSDQDRITDTQYF.

This clone showed up just once. This sequence joins TRBV28 and TRBJ1-3, with a tentative D call TRBD1 (5 bases). The CDR3 totals 15 residues. Trimming took 1 base from V and 4 from J, leaving 11 bases between them. Per the germline V gene, CDR1 is MDHEN and CDR2 is SYDVKM. CDR3 DNA: TGTGCCAGCAGTTTATTTGGGGCGAGGGGAAACACCATATATTTT. This sequence encodes CASSLFGARGNTIYF. Full variable domain (rest looked up from reference TRBV28 and TRBJ1-3): DVKVTQSSRYLVKRTGEKVFLECVQDMDHENMFWYRQDPGLGLRLIYFSYDVKMKEKGDIPEGYSVSREKKERFSLILESASTNQTSMYLCASSLFGARGNTIYFGEGSWLTVV.

The chain carries TRBV4-1 and TRBJ1-5; D is perhaps TRBD1 (6 bases). V was shortened by 4 bases and J by 4 bases, with 14 bases between the two germline ends. CDR1 and CDR2 (germline): MGHRA, YSYEKL. The length of the CDR3 is 15 residues. The CDR3 nucleotides read TGCGCCAGCAGCCCCTGGGACATCGGTAATCAGCCCCAGCATTTT. It codes for CASSPWDIGNQPQHF.

In regard to this clone: This sample also contains other DNA sequences that code for the same CDR3. The chain links TRBV5-1 to TRBJ2-7; tentative D call: TRBD2 (6 bases). Trimming took 1 base from V and 1 from J, leaving 9 bases between them. This CDR3 has 14 amino acids. Per germline, CDR1 SGHRS and CDR2 YFSETQ. DNA for the CDR3: TGCGCCAGCAGCTTGTCAAGCGGGTCCTACGAGCAGTACTTC. Translating gives CASSLSSGSYEQYF.

The V call is TRBV3-1 (or the pseudogene TRBV3-2), the J call TRBJ1-2; possible D gene TRBD1, 5 bases. CDR3 size: 16 residues. Trimming pared 0 bases from V and 4 bases from J, leaving 15 bases between. Germline V gene lookup returns CDR1 LGHDT and CDR2 YNNKEL (reference sequence). The CDR3 protein is CASSQDRTYRPYGYTF. Here the CDR3 DNA reads TGTGCCAGCAGCCAAGATAGAACGTACAGGCCCTATGGCTACACCTTC.